These T cell receptor beta chains were read from a single sample in a study of T cell changes during pregnancy in multiple sclerosis. TCRdb's table, derived via immunoSEQ multiplex PCR, lists solely in-frame clones and lacks some. The data show about 14,000 clones, 88% seen once. Sequences were derived from CD8+ T cells from peripheral blood mononuclear cells, sampled in the first trimester of pregnancy. The receptor source for this set is a female donor with multiple sclerosis, enrolled in a pregnancy study. CDR3s include the opening cysteine and the closing phenylalanine or tryptophan. A D gene is named only where the DNA matches it firmly. For some rows the clone size is stated as once, few or many, or as a class when expanded; others skip it.

j_gene,v_gene,abundance,d_gene,CDR3nt,CDR3aa
TRBJ2-1,TRBV5-1,NA,NA,TGCGCCAGCAGCTTGGTTCGCGGCTCCTACAATGAGCAGTTCTTC,CASSLVRGSYNEQFF
TRBJ1-4,TRBV19,NA,TRBD1,TGTGCCAGTAGTGGGACAGGGCGAAATGAAAAACTGTTTTTT,CASSGTGRNEKLFF
TRBJ1-2,TRBV9,NA,TRBD1,TGTGCCAGCGGACAGGGACCTAACTATGGCTACACCTTC,CASGQGPNYGYTF
TRBJ1-2,TRBV19,NA,TRBD1,TGTGCCAGTAGTATCGACAGGGGCAAGGAGCACTATGGCTACACCTTC,CASSIDRGKEHYGYTF
TRBJ1-1,TRBV11-2,NA,NA,TGTGCCAGCAGCTTAACGATGGTATGGGGGGAGGACACTGAAGCTTTCTTT,CASSLTMVWGEDTEAFF
TRBJ1-2,TRBV4-3,NA,NA,TGCGCCAGCGCCAGCACCCTGGAGGGGACCACTTATGGCTACACCTTC,CASASTLEGTTYGYTF
TRBJ1-4,TRBV6-1,medium-sized,TRBD1,TGTGCCAGCAGTGACGGGACAGGGGGTGAAAAACTGTTTTTT,CASSDGTGGEKLFF
TRBJ1-2,TRBV6-6,NA,TRBD1,TGTGCCAGCAGTTACTCGCTAACGACAGGGTGGGATGGCTACACCTTC,CASSYSLTTGWDGYTF
TRBJ2-2,TRBV4-1,NA,TRBD2,TGCGCCAGCAGCCAAGTCACTAGCGGGGGGACCGGGGAGCTGTTTTTT,CASSQVTSGGTGELFF
TRBJ2-7,TRBV27,NA,TRBD1,TGTGCCAGCAGTGTTACAGGGGGCGCTTCTTCCTACGAGCAGTACTTC,CASSVTGGASSYEQYF
TRBJ2-7,TRBV6-5,once,TRBD2,TGTGCCAGCAGTTCCGGACGGATCGGGGGGGGCTTGGAGCAGTACTTC,CASSSGRIGGGLEQYF
TRBJ1-1,TRBV6-4,NA,NA,TGTGCCAGCAGTGAGACCGCGGCTTACGCTGAAGCTTTCTTT,CASSETAAYAEAFF
TRBJ2-3,TRBV9,NA,NA,TGTGCCAGCAGCCTCCGCTGGGGGGGCCCGTATAGCACAGATACGCAGTATTTT,CASSLRWGGPYSTDTQYF
TRBJ2-4,TRBV5-6,once,NA,TGTGCCAGCAGCCTAAATCTAGCCAAAAACATTCAGTACTTC,CASSLNLAKNIQYF
TRBJ2-7,TRBV13,NA,NA,TGTGCCAGCAGCGTTAGGAGCGAGCAGTACTTC,CASSVRSEQYF